A selection of T cell receptor beta chains follows, all from one sample in a study of cytomegalovirus exposure and HLA in healthy donors. Measured with immunoSEQ multiplex PCR; TCRdb has only the in-frame clones, and not every one. The sample carries about 180,000 clones, 82% recorded once. Material: PBMCs. The receptors stem from a man between 35 and 55 years old in good health and CMV-seronegative. Each CDR3 is given with its conserved first and last residue. D genes are given only for firm matches. Rows may omit the clone size; those that give it use once, few, many or a size class.

clone size: -
D gene: TRBD1
J gene: TRBJ2-5
V gene: TRBV27
CDR3 protein: CASSLSKGGQGVETQYF
CDR3 DNA: TGTGCCAGCAGTTTATCGAAGGGGGGACAGGGCGTGGAGACCCAGTACTTC

clone size: -
D gene: TRBD1
J gene: TRBJ2-1
V gene: TRBV5-1
CDR3 protein: CASSLGGRGYNEQFF
CDR3 DNA: TGCGCCAGCAGCTTGGGCGGCAGGGGGTACAATGAGCAGTTCTTC

clone size: -
D gene: -
J gene: TRBJ2-7
V gene: TRBV7-2
CDR3 protein: CASSFSLWASEQYF
CDR3 DNA: TGTGCCAGCAGCTTTTCCCTGTGGGCGAGCGAGCAGTACTTC

clone size: -
D gene: -
J gene: TRBJ1-2
V gene: TRBV6-5
CDR3 protein: CASSYQGNYGYTF
CDR3 DNA: TGTGCCAGCAGTTATCAGGGAAACTATGGCTACACCTTC

clone size: -
D gene: -
J gene: TRBJ1-5
V gene: TRBV2
CDR3 protein: CASSEQQGRQPQHF
CDR3 DNA: TGTGCCAGCAGTGAACAGCAGGGCCGCCAGCCCCAGCATTTT

clone size: -
D gene: TRBD1
J gene: TRBJ1-2
V gene: TRBV28
CDR3 protein: CASSLPGQDLNYGYTF
CDR3 DNA: TGTGCCAGCAGTCTTCCGGGACAGGACCTTAACTATGGCTACACCTTC

clone size: -
D gene: TRBD1
J gene: TRBJ2-7
V gene: TRBV6-5
CDR3 protein: CASSYSKGAVHEQYF
CDR3 DNA: TGTGCCAGCAGTTACTCGAAGGGGGCAGTCCACGAGCAGTACTTC

clone size: -
D gene: -
J gene: TRBJ1-1
V gene: TRBV7-2
CDR3 protein: CASSPRTANTEAFF
CDR3 DNA: TGTGCCAGCAGCCCACGGACAGCGAACACTGAAGCTTTCTTT

clone size: -
D gene: TRBD1
J gene: TRBJ2-2
V gene: TRBV7-9
CDR3 protein: CASSLGTAGRQTGELFF
CDR3 DNA: TGTGCCAGCAGCCTAGGGACAGCCGGACGTCAAACCGGGGAGCTGTTTTTT

clone size: few
D gene: TRBD2
J gene: TRBJ2-3
V gene: TRBV7-2
CDR3 protein: CASSLTALAGYTDTQYF
CDR3 DNA: TGTGCCAGCAGCTTAACCGCCCTAGCGGGATACACAGATACGCAGTATTTT

clone size: -
D gene: TRBD2
J gene: TRBJ2-5
V gene: TRBV5-1
CDR3 protein: CASSWRTSGSPETQYF
CDR3 DNA: TGCGCCAGCAGCTGGCGGACTAGCGGGAGCCCAGAGACCCAGTACTTC

clone size: few
D gene: TRBD1
J gene: TRBJ2-5
V gene: TRBV5-4
CDR3 protein: CASNSGQGAWETQYF
CDR3 DNA: TGTGCCAGCAACTCGGGACAGGGGGCGTGGGAGACCCAGTACTTC

clone size: -
D gene: -
J gene: TRBJ1-1
V gene: TRBV29-1
CDR3 protein: CSGLGDLGTEAFF
CDR3 DNA: TGCAGCGGCCTGGGAGATCTCGGTACTGAAGCTTTCTTT

clone size: -
D gene: -
J gene: TRBJ1-4
V gene: TRBV2
CDR3 protein: CASNSRVGNEKLFF
CDR3 DNA: TGTGCCAGCAACTCCCGGGTCGGGAATGAAAAACTGTTTTTT

clone size: -
D gene: -
J gene: TRBJ1-5
V gene: TRBV6-6
CDR3 protein: CASNMEAINQPQHF
CDR3 DNA: TGTGCCAGCAACATGGAGGCTATCAATCAGCCCCAGCATTTT

clone size: -
D gene: -
J gene: TRBJ1-1
V gene: TRBV5-1
CDR3 protein: CASSTGEHTEAFF
CDR3 DNA: TGCGCCAGCAGCACTGGGGAGCACACTGAAGCTTTCTTT

clone size: -
D gene: -
J gene: TRBJ1-6
V gene: TRBV11-2
CDR3 protein: CASSSLTGALHF
CDR3 DNA: TGTGCCAGCAGCTCTCTGACGGGGGCCCTCCACTTT

clone size: -
D gene: -
J gene: TRBJ2-2
V gene: TRBV10-3
CDR3 protein: CAISESPPGNTGELFF
CDR3 DNA: TGTGCCATCAGTGAGTCGCCCCCGGGGAACACCGGGGAGCTGTTTTTT

clone size: few
D gene: -
J gene: TRBJ2-1
V gene: TRBV20-1
CDR3 protein: CSVFWRNEQFF
CDR3 DNA: TGCAGTGTATTTTGGCGGAATGAGCAGTTCTTC

clone size: -
D gene: TRBD2
J gene: TRBJ2-3
V gene: TRBV7-9
CDR3 protein: CASSLGGTSGPTQYF
CDR3 DNA: TGTGCCAGCAGCTTAGGGGGGACTAGCGGCCCTACGCAGTATTTT

clone size: once
D gene: -
J gene: TRBJ1-1
V gene: TRBV4-3
CDR3 protein: CASSQDSGGMNTEAFF
CDR3 DNA: TGCGCCAGCAGCCAAGATAGTGGGGGGATGAACACTGAAGCTTTCTTT

clone size: -
D gene: -
J gene: TRBJ2-1
V gene: TRBV11-2
CDR3 protein: CASSRPTSSYNEQFF
CDR3 DNA: TGTGCCAGCAGCCGGCCCACTAGCTCCTACAATGAGCAGTTCTTC

clone size: -
D gene: -
J gene: TRBJ1-3
V gene: TRBV28
CDR3 protein: CASSFVPDTIYF
CDR3 DNA: TGTGCCAGCAGTTTTGTGCCAGACACCATATATTTT

clone size: once
D gene: -
J gene: TRBJ2-1
V gene: TRBV7-2
CDR3 protein: CASSIRDRYNEQFF
CDR3 DNA: TGTGCCAGCAGCATTCGGGATCGCTACAATGAGCAGTTCTTC

clone size: -
D gene: -
J gene: TRBJ1-3
V gene: TRBV15
CDR3 protein: CATSRDKGAGNTIYF
CDR3 DNA: TGTGCCACCAGCAGAGATAAAGGGGCGGGAAACACCATATATTTT

clone size: -
D gene: TRBD2
J gene: TRBJ2-1
V gene: TRBV5-1
CDR3 protein: CASSPTGGGTYNEQFF
CDR3 DNA: TGCGCCAGCAGCCCGACCGGGGGGGGCACCTACAATGAGCAGTTCTTC

clone size: -
D gene: -
J gene: TRBJ1-6
V gene: TRBV27
CDR3 protein: CASRSRDSHNSPLHF
CDR3 DNA: TGTGCCAGCAGGTCAAGGGACTCCCATAATTCACCCCTCCACTTT

clone size: once
D gene: -
J gene: TRBJ2-2
V gene: TRBV21-1
CDR3 protein: CASSPSRGEAGELFF
CDR3 DNA: TGTGCCAGCAGCCCCAGCCGGGGGGAGGCCGGGGAGCTGTTTTTT

clone size: -
D gene: -
J gene: TRBJ2-7
V gene: TRBV6-6
CDR3 protein: CASSYGGAAYEQYF
CDR3 DNA: TGTGCCAGCAGTTACGGGGGGGCGGCCTACGAGCAGTACTTC

clone size: -
D gene: -
J gene: TRBJ1-2
V gene: TRBV11-3
CDR3 protein: CASSTKDRGVYGYTF
CDR3 DNA: TGTGCCAGCAGCACAAAGGACCGGGGGGTCTATGGCTACACCTTC

clone size: -
D gene: TRBD2
J gene: TRBJ2-1
V gene: TRBV10-3
CDR3 protein: CAISTLAGGVFEQFF
CDR3 DNA: TGTGCCATCAGTACCTTAGCGGGGGGGGTCTTTGAGCAGTTCTTC

clone size: -
D gene: TRBD1
J gene: TRBJ2-3
V gene: TRBV19
CDR3 protein: CASSKERTGATDTQYF
CDR3 DNA: TGTGCCAGTAGTAAGGAAAGGACAGGGGCGACAGATACGCAGTATTTT

clone size: -
D gene: TRBD1
J gene: TRBJ1-5
V gene: TRBV4-3
CDR3 protein: CASSPRDSGNQPQHF
CDR3 DNA: TGCGCCAGCAGCCCCCGGGACAGTGGTAATCAGCCCCAGCATTTT

clone size: -
D gene: TRBD2
J gene: TRBJ2-1
V gene: TRBV5-5
CDR3 protein: CASSLTTSGRYNEQFF
CDR3 DNA: TGTGCCAGCAGCCTCACAACTAGCGGGAGGTACAATGAGCAGTTCTTC

clone size: -
D gene: TRBD2
J gene: TRBJ2-3
V gene: TRBV28
CDR3 protein: CASTRRGSITDTQYF
CDR3 DNA: TGTGCCAGCACCCGACGCGGGAGTATCACAGATACGCAGTATTTT

clone size: -
D gene: TRBD1
J gene: TRBJ1-2
V gene: TRBV6-5
CDR3 protein: CASRGDRGQAYGYTF
CDR3 DNA: TGTGCCAGCAGGGGGGACAGGGGGCAAGCCTATGGCTACACCTTC

clone size: -
D gene: TRBD2
J gene: TRBJ2-1
V gene: TRBV28
CDR3 protein: CASKAGGPVGEQFF
CDR3 DNA: TGTGCCAGCAAGGCGGGAGGGCCAGTAGGGGAGCAGTTCTTC

clone size: -
D gene: -
J gene: TRBJ2-3
V gene: TRBV15
CDR3 protein: CATSRDLTGSDTQYF
CDR3 DNA: TGTGCCACCAGCAGAGATCTAACAGGGTCAGATACGCAGTATTTT

clone size: -
D gene: TRBD2
J gene: TRBJ2-7
V gene: TRBV7-8
CDR3 protein: CASTLGGAGTQYF
CDR3 DNA: TGTGCCAGCACCCTCGGGGGGGCCGGTACCCAGTACTTC

clone size: -
D gene: TRBD1
J gene: TRBJ2-7
V gene: TRBV2
CDR3 protein: CASSLDRGYEQYF
CDR3 DNA: TGTGCCAGCAGTTTGGACAGGGGCTACGAGCAGTACTTC

clone size: -
D gene: -
J gene: TRBJ2-1
V gene: TRBV28
CDR3 protein: CASSLEDEQFF
CDR3 DNA: TGTGCCAGCAGTTTAGAGGATGAGCAGTTCTTC

clone size: -
D gene: -
J gene: TRBJ2-7
V gene: TRBV7-7
CDR3 protein: CASSKRGEQYF
CDR3 DNA: TGTGCTAGCAGCAAAAGGGGCGAGCAGTACTTC

clone size: few
D gene: -
J gene: TRBJ1-4
V gene: TRBV4-3
CDR3 protein: CASSRDRNEKLFF
CDR3 DNA: TGCGCCAGCAGCCGAGACCGTAATGAAAAACTGTTTTTT

clone size: -
D gene: -
J gene: TRBJ2-1
V gene: TRBV11-1
CDR3 protein: CASSFRGSSYNEQFF
CDR3 DNA: TGTGCCAGCAGCTTCCGAGGTAGCTCCTACAATGAGCAGTTCTTC

clone size: once
D gene: TRBD2
J gene: TRBJ2-3
V gene: TRBV13
CDR3 protein: CASSPRLAGTTDTQYF
CDR3 DNA: TGTGCCAGCAGCCCCAGACTAGCGGGCACCACAGATACGCAGTATTTT